The 17 T cell receptor delta chains below all came from one sample that was sequenced in a study of γδ T cells in repeated Plasmodium falciparum infection. TCRdb reanalysed the multiplex PCR reads with CATT. The sample shows 50,000 to 55,000 delta-chain clones, around 2% of them seen only once. Gammadelta T cells were flow-sorted from PBMC into Vgamma9/Vdelta2+ and Vdelta2-negative populations for bulk analysis. Sequences were obtained from gamma-delta T cells from blood. These receptors were collected from a pool of human donors (malaria-infected and uninfected, not separated).

This clone was found a few times. The protein recorded in TCRdb matches a much larger clone and deviates from this DNA's translation at residue 6, suggesting a read error; the protein here is obtained by translating the DNA. This sequence joins TRDV1 and TRDJ1; D is perhaps TRDD3 (5 bases). The J gene, absent from TCRdb, was called here by matching the DNA to germline. CDR3 length: 19 amino acids. CDR1 is TSWWSYY, CDR2 QGS, per germline. The V gene lost 2 bases and the J gene lost 0 bases, with 22 bases spanning the gap. In DNA form, the CDR3 reads TGTGCTCTTGGGGAATCCCACATTAATGCAGGGGGGCACACCGATAAACTCATCTTT. Amino acid sequence: CALGESHINAGGHTDKLIF.

This clone has more than one count but fewer than ten. It is likely a read error: a sequence one base away is far more abundant. In the same sample, other DNA sequences code for this CDR3. The chain links TRDV1 to TRDJ1, with 9 bases fitting TRDD3. Germline CDR1 and CDR2: TSWWSYY and QGS. The CDR3 spans 22 residues. CDR3 sequence: CALGEAHPVFRYWGTLADKLIF. The CDR3 DNA reads as TGTGCTCTCGGGGAAGCCCATCCGGTATTCCGGTACTGGGGGACATTGGCCGATAAACTCATCTTT.

The table lists this clone with a few counts. The TCRdb record carries a much larger clone's protein, which differs from this DNA's translation at residue 10; a read error is the likely cause, and the protein listed here is the DNA translation. The rearrangement links TRDV1 to TRDJ1, with TRDD3 matching over 12 bases. Assignment of the J gene here rests on matching the DNA to germline, because TCRdb gives none. Germline values: CDR1 TSWWSYY, CDR2 QGS. Trimming took 1 base from V and 2 from J; bases not matched to a gene: 29. The CDR3 has 25 residues. Here the CDR3 DNA reads TGTGCTCTTGGGGAACAGGGCTTCTCACGAGTACTGGGGGATACCATATCGCCGTGGACCGATAAACTCATCTTT. Translation: CALGEQGFSRVLGDTISPWTDKLIF.

On this clone itself: The TCRdb protein, from a much larger clone, departs from this DNA's translation at residue 19, likely by read error; the protein shown derives from the DNA. The CDR3 here is CALGELGPWGYPLTTGGYGTDKLIF. The CDR3 DNA reads as TGTGCTCTTGGGGAACTGGGCCCCTGGGGGTACCCGCTTACTACTGGGGGATACGGGACCGATAAACTCATCTTT. This chain connects TRDV1 to TRDJ1, with TRDD3 matching 13 bases. Because TCRdb records no J gene, it was assigned here through a match of the DNA to germline. Trimming at V came to 0 bases and at J to 2 bases, leaving 27 bases not matched to a gene. The CDR3 runs to 25 residues. Germline CDR1 and CDR2: TSWWSYY and QGS.

This clone has a handful of counts. This likely traces to a read error, being one base from a far larger clone. Other DNA sequences within the sample encode an identical CDR3. V gene TRDV2 combines with J gene TRDJ1; TRDD3 agrees at 8 bases. Since TCRdb gives no J gene, matching the DNA to germline was used here to assign it. The CDR3 totals 25 residues. Germline V lookup: CDR1 GEAIGNYY, CDR2 EKD. Germline trimming cut 0 bases from V and 0 bases from J; bases unmatched to any gene: 32. The CDR3 loop is CACDTGSLGFWELTTGGPYTDKLIF. Here the CDR3 DNA reads TGTGCCTGTGACACCGGGAGCTTAGGGTTTTGGGAACTAACAACTGGGGGCCCGTACACCGATAAACTCATCTTT.

About this clone itself: TCRdb assigns this DNA the protein of a much larger clone, which departs from its translation at residue 8; this likely reflects a read error, and the protein shown comes from translating the DNA. V usage is TRDV3 and J usage is TRDJ1; 7 bases align to TRDD3. Germline V gives CDR1 TVYSNPD, CDR2 GDNSRS (reference sequence). The junction had 9 bases not matched to a gene; V was cut back by 2 bases and J by 0 bases. The CDR3 has 15 residues. This CDR3 is CAFYLGIFNTDKLIF. CDR3 in DNA: TGTGCCTTTTACCTGGGGATATTCAACACCGATAAACTCATCTTT.

This clone came up many times. This is likely an artifact of a read error, given a far larger clone one base away. The V gene is TRDV1, the J gene TRDJ2; the D gene is possibly TRDD2 (5 bases). The J gene was missing in TCRdb and was found by matching the end of the DNA to germline. Germline V gene data show CDR1 as TSWWSYY and CDR2 as QGS. V lost 3 bases to trimming and J lost 8 bases, with 28 bases between them. The CDR3 has 19 amino acids. The CDR3 reads CALGDLRTFSVLPTAQLFF. The CDR3 region has the DNA TGTGCTCTTGGGGACCTTCGCACCTTCTCCGTTCTGCCGACGGCACAACTCTTCTTT.

About this clone itself: A far larger clone is a single base away, which makes a read error likely. This CDR3 is also generated by other DNA sequences in the sample. The J gene has no call, while the V gene is TRDV2. The germline gives CDR1 GEAIGNYY, CDR2 EKD. CDR3 length: 20 amino acids. CDR3 region: CACDTVAPIRDTRRGDKLIF. CDR3 DNA: TGTGCCTGTGACACAGTCGCTCCAATCCGCGATACAAGGCGCGGCGATAAACTAATCTTT.

At least ten counts were recorded for this clone. The protein that TCRdb holds for this DNA derives from a much larger clone and differs from the translated DNA at residue 10, which likely indicates a read error; the protein shown here is translated from the DNA. Different DNA sequences within this sample yield the same CDR3. This chain joins TRAV38-2/DV8 and TRDJ1, with D tentatively TRDD1 or TRDD3 (5 bases each). CDR3 size: 19 residues. Germline CDR1 reads TSESDYY; CDR2 reads QEAYKQQN. V lost 9 bases and J lost 0, with 30 bases in between. The DNA for the CDR3 is TGTGCTTGGACCCGGTTTAATAGGTACAGGGGGTTGTACACCGATAAACTCATCTTT. Translated, it gives CAWTRFNRYRGLYTDKLIF.

With respect to this clone: Given a far larger clone just one base away, this is likely a sequencing read error. This specimen includes other DNA sequences encoding the same CDR3. The gene calls are TRAV38-2/DV8 and TRDJ1, with 10 bases aligning to TRDD3. The J gene, missing from TCRdb, was assigned here through DNA to germline matching. This CDR3 has 17 residues. Germline CDR1 reads TSESDYY; CDR2 reads QEAYKQQN. DNA of the CDR3: TGTGCCTATAGGAGCGCGGGACCGTACTGGGGGATGGACGAACTCATCTTT. This translates into CAYRSAGPYWGMDELIF.

This clone was picked up many times. Translating this DNA gives a protein that differs at residue 3 from the TCRdb one, which belongs to a much larger clone; a read error is likely, and the protein shown is this translation. The rearrangement joins TRAV38-2/DV8 to TRDJ1; perhaps TRDD3 as D (6 bases). Here the J gene came from matching the DNA to germline, since TCRdb omits it. The CDR3 has 20 residues. Germline V gene lookup returns CDR1 TSESDYY and CDR2 QEAYKQQN. This CDR3 reads CAHRSGTAFRVGDRRDKLIF. CDR3 sequence (DNA): TGTGCTCATAGGAGCGGCACTGCTTTCCGAGTCGGGGATCGCAGGGATAAACTCATCTTT.

The sample holds many counts of this clone. Other nucleotide sequences in the sample specify the same CDR3. The chain is built from TRDV1 and TRDJ1, with 10 bases lining up with TRDD3. This CDR3 contains 25 residues. With 2 bases clipped from V and 2 bases from J, the junction kept 32 bases outside the gene matches. Per the germline V gene, CDR1 is TSWWSYY and CDR2 is QGS. For the CDR3, the DNA is TGTGCTCTTGGGGAAGATCGGTGGGTCCTACGCAATAACTGGGGGATTGTCTCCCCAACCGATAAACTCATCTTT. Its translation: CALGEDRWVLRNNWGIVSPTDKLIF.

The table lists this clone with many counts. The protein held in TCRdb is that of a much larger clone and does not match this DNA's translation at residue 8, likely because of a read error; the protein shown is translated from the DNA. The genes are TRAV36/DV7 and TRDJ1, with D perhaps matching TRDD3 (5 bases). TCRdb supplies no J gene; here it was assigned by aligning the nucleotide sequence to germline. The CDR3 loop spans 17 amino acids. Trimming cost V 0 bases and J 4 bases, with 22 bases left between them. The V gene's germline CDR1 is VTNFRS and CDR2 LTSSGIE (reference sequence). The CDR3 loop reads CAVEARGGTTADDKLIF. The CDR3 DNA follows: TGTGCTGTGGAGGCCCGGGGGGGTACGACGGCGGACGATAAACTCATCTTT.

This clone came up many times. TCRdb's listed protein matches a much larger clone and diverges from this DNA's translation at residue 10, likely through a read error; the protein shown comes from the DNA. The CDR3 DNA is TGTGCCTGTGACACGCATCCCCGAATGCCGGGGGATAGGTACACCGATAAACTCATCTTT. Its protein is CACDTHPRMPGDRYTDKLIF. The rearrangement uses TRDV2 and TRDJ1, with 8 nucleotides matching TRDD3. Matching the DNA to germline supplied the J gene, which TCRdb does not give. The J segment lost 0 bases and the V segment lost 1 base, leaving 18 bases of the junction unmatched. Per germline, CDR1 GEAIGNYY and CDR2 EKD. This CDR3 is built from 20 residues.

This clone came up many times. TCRdb has a much larger clone's protein, which differs at residue 5 from the translation of this DNA, likely because of a read error; what is shown is the protein translated from the DNA. The J gene is TRDJ1, the V gene TRDV1, with D hard to call. TCRdb leaves out the J gene; it was filled in here by matching the DNA to germline. CDR3 length: 14 residues. Germline CDR1 and CDR2: TSWWSYY and QGS. V lost 4 bases, J lost 10 bases, and 19 bases lay in between. The CDR3 DNA is TGTGCTCTTGGGGGCCCTAGTGGCGGAATTAGACTCATCTTT. Protein sequence: CALGGPSGGIRLIF.

This clone showed up just a few times. TCRdb's listed protein matches a much larger clone and diverges from this DNA's translation at residue 15, likely through a read error; the protein shown comes from the DNA. The chain is built from TRDV1 and TRDJ1; 12 bases match TRDD3. No J gene was available from TCRdb, and it was assigned here by a germline match of the DNA. The junction had 21 bases not matched to a gene; V was cut back by 5 bases and J by 5 bases. The CDR3 is 20 amino acids. In germline, CDR1 is TSWWSYY, CDR2 QGS. As DNA, the CDR3 is TGTGCTCTTGGGAGAGGGAAGACCCCCTGGACTGGGGGATACCTAGATAAACTCATCTTT. Encoded protein: CALGRGKTPWTGGYLDKLIF.

Details on this clone: It differs at one base from a far larger clone, so likely a read error. This specimen includes other DNA sequences encoding the same CDR3. V and J are TRDV1 and TRDJ1, with TRDD3 identical over 7 bases. The CDR3 loop spans 22 amino acids. Germline V CDR1 and CDR2: TSWWSYY, QGS. Losses at the gene ends were 2 bases for V and 2 bases for J; bases not matched to a gene: 26. CDR3 in amino acids: CALGERRWPTGGGSPPTDKLIF. CDR3 nucleotide sequence: TGTGCTCTTGGGGAAAGGCGGTGGCCTACTGGAGGGGGATCTCCGCCTACCGATAAACTCATCTTT.